This T cell receptor (beta chain) is drawn from a study of blood T cell repertoires in COVID-19. Whole-study context: Samples came from the United States, Italy and Spain, spanning acute and convalescent COVID-19. PBMCs, B-cell-depleted T cells, or T cells were the source of the cDNA or gDNA that made up the material.

V dropped 0 bases and J dropped 6; count of bases not matched to a gene: 7. Per the germline V gene, CDR1 is SGHRS and CDR2 is YFSETQ. The CDR3 is 16 residues long. Original handling: Reference gene primer amplification in the assay estimated nucleated cell counts. Here immunoSEQ multiplex PCR was the method, and the copy in TCRdb shows in-frame clones only, minus some. V, J and clone size were drawn from that table, and D and trimming were deduced from the DNA. Of about 270,000 clones in the sample, approximately 86% were seen once. The receptor's source is a man between 40 and 49 years old with active or convalescent COVID-19. V and J are TRBV5-1 and TRBJ2-3, with 10 bases lining up with TRBD2. Specimen: peripheral blood. In DNA form, the CDR3 reads TGCGCCAGCAGCTTGGTTCCGCTAGCGGGAGTGGATACGCAGTATTTT. Translation: CASSLVPLAGVDTQYF.